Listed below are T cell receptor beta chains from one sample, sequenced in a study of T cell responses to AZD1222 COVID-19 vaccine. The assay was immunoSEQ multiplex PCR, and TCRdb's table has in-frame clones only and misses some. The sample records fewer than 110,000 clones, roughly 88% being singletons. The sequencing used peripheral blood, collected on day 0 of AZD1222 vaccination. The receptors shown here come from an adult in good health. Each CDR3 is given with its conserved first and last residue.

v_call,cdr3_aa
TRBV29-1,CSVSKVDYGYTF
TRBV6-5,CASLPGSLNTEAFF
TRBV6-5,CASSLGQPYTEAFF
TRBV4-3,CASSLGPGDTEAFF
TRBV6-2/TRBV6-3,CASSPGTANEKLFF
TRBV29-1,CSAGLGQGETQYF
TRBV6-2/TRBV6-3,CASSHVLAGYNEQFF
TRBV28,CASRTPSYEQYF
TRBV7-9,CASSFSPGLIDEQFF
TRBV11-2,CASSLIGLAGQETQYF
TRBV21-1,CASSPSREVCARDRNEQYF
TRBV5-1,CASSVQLISNQPQHF
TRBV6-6,CAGSGNAYEQYF
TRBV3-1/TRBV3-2,CASSQDSGGQPQHF
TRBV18,CASSPVDSSNQPQHF
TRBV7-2,CASSSFTGTYEQYF
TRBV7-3,CASSLGPSYEQYF
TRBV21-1,CASSAPQGGNQNIQYF
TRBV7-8,CASSLGAGIANQPQHF
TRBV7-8,CASSVKQGNTEAFF
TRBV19,CASSIVGSSYEQYF
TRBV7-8,CASSLYAANYGYTF
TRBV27,CATADSHYGYTF
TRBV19,CASLNRAGANVLTF
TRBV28,CASSSDRDEQYF
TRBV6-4,CASSDIAGANVLTF
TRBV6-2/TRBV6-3,CASSPGRGGTDTQYF
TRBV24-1,CATSRPGLASDTQYF
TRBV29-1,CSGKRGPEQFF
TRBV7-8,CASSLEVGSLGYGYTF
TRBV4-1,CASSQGGTTTDTQYF
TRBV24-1,CASSGGSYNEQFF
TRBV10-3,CAISELSGGNQPQHF
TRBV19,CASSSPGNTEAFF
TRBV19,CASSRGAYEQYF
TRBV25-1,CASTRGSGNTDTQYF
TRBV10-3,CAIRQAREGTEAFF
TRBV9,CASSAPQSLAGVTDTQYF
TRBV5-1,CASSPTATSTDTQYF
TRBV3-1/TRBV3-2,CASSQEGGRNTEAFF
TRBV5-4,CASSFISGGTKETQYF
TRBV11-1,CASSPGTLWGETQYF
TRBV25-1,CASSTISRERLKETQYF
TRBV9,CASSVIANTGELFF
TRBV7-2,CASSLVAGSNYGYTF
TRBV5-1,CASSSALQVTGELFF